These T cell receptor beta chains were read from a single sample in a study of technical replicates of blood from a handful of donors. The method was immunoSEQ multiplex PCR; TCRdb's version includes in-frame clones alone and lacks a portion of them. The profile shows approximately 81,000 clones, nearly 96% of them singletons. Sequencing used T cells isolated from PBMCs. The receptor set was obtained from a human donor in good health. The CDR3 runs from the conserved cysteine through the conserved F or W. A D gene is named only where the DNA matches it firmly. Only part of the rows carry a size: once, few, many, or a class if the clone is expanded.

d_call clone_size j_call v_call cdr3_nt cdr3_aa
TRBD2 - TRBJ2-7 TRBV6-5 TGTGCCAGCAGCTTAGCGGGGCCCACCTACGAGCAGTACTTC CASSLAGPTYEQYF
- - TRBJ2-1 TRBV2 TGTGCCAGCAGTGAATGGACACGCTCCTACAATGAGCAGTTCTTC CASSEWTRSYNEQFF
- - TRBJ2-1 TRBV21-1 TGTGCCAGCAGCGGACAGGGGGAGAACAATGAGCAGTTCTTC CASSGQGENNEQFF
TRBD2 - TRBJ2-2 TRBV15 TGTGCCACCAGCAGAGATCCCTTATTGTCCGGACTAGCGGGAGGATTAGGTACCGGGGAGCTGTTTTTT CATSRDPLLSGLAGGLGTGELFF
- - TRBJ2-2 TRBV27 TGTGCCAGCAGTTTATTTTCTCTATCTACCGGGGAGCTGTTTTTT CASSLFSLSTGELFF
TRBD1 - TRBJ1-1 TRBV28 TGTGCCAGCAGTCCCAGGGGGCGGGTGAACACTGAAGCTTTCTTT CASSPRGRVNTEAFF
TRBD1 few TRBJ1-1 TRBV7-8 TGTGCCAGCAGCTTTGCGACAGGGAGTGCTTTCTTT CASSFATGSAFF
TRBD1 - TRBJ1-1 TRBV30 TGTGCCTGGAGCCGGACAGGAGGGAACACTGAAGCTTTCTTT CAWSRTGGNTEAFF
- - TRBJ2-1 TRBV25-1 TGTGCCAGCAGTGAGTGGAGCTCCTACAATGAGCAGTTCTTC CASSEWSSYNEQFF
- - TRBJ2-1 TRBV30 TGTGCCTGGAGTTCTTTCCACAATGAGCAGTTCTTC CAWSSFHNEQFF
- - TRBJ1-1 TRBV19 TGTGCCAGTAGTATCACAGGGATTATGAACACTGAAGCTTTCTTT CASSITGIMNTEAFF
- - TRBJ2-7 TRBV4-1 TGCGCCAGCAGCCAAGATTCCCTTTACGAGCAGTACTTC CASSQDSLYEQYF
- - TRBJ1-2 TRBV28 TGTGCCAGCAGTTTGTCAGGGGAGACCTATGGCTACACCTTC CASSLSGETYGYTF
- once TRBJ2-3 TRBV7-3 TGTGCCAGCAGTCAGGGACTCGTCACAGATACGCAGTATTTT CASSQGLVTDTQYF
- - TRBJ1-2 TRBV5-1 TGCGCCAGCAGCAAGGGGGGGGCTACAGCCAATGGCTACACCTTC CASSKGGATANGYTF
- - TRBJ1-3 TRBV4-3 TGCGCCAGCAGCCAAGAGCTAGACACCATATATTTT CASSQELDTIYF
TRBD1 - TRBJ1-1 TRBV19 TGTGCCAGTAGTATAGGTCCAGGGGGGATCACTGAAGCTTTCTTT CASSIGPGGITEAFF